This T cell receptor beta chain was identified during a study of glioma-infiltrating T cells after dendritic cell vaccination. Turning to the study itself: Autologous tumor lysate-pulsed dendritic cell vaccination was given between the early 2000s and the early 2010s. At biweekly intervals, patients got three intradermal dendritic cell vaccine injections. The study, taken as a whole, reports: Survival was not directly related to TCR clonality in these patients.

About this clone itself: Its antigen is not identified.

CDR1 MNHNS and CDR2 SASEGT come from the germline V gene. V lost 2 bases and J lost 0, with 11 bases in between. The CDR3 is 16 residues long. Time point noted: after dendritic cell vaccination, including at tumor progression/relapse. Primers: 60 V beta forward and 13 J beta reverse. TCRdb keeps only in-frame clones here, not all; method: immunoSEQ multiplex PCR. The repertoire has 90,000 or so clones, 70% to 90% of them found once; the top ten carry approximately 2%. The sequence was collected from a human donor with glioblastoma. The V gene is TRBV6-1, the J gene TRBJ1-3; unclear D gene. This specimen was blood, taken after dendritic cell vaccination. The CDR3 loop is CASSEMAGSSGNTIYF. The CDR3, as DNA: TGTGCCAGCAGTGAAATGGCGGGGAGCTCTGGAAACACCATATATTTT.